The 29 T cell receptor beta chains listed next were all sequenced from one sample in a study of cytomegalovirus exposure and HLA in healthy donors. The primer mix had 60 Vbeta and 13 Jbeta primers. The assay was immunoSEQ multiplex PCR, and TCRdb's table has in-frame clones only and misses some. The data contain about 180,000 clones, 75% to 85% of them singletons. Material: PBMCs. These receptors all stem from a woman aged 25 to 39 in good health and CMV-seronegative.

The chain combines TRBV15 with TRBJ2-2, with 7 positions matching TRBD2. This CDR3 region has 17 residues. V lost 1 base, J lost 7 bases, and 12 bases stayed unmatched. CDR1 and CDR2 from the germline V gene are LNHNV and YYDKDF (reference sequence). CDR3 loop: CATSRAWLAEASGELFF. The DNA of the CDR3 is TGTGCCACCAGCAGAGCCTGGCTAGCGGAGGCCAGCGGGGAGCTGTTTTTT.

V is TRBV6-5 and J is TRBJ1-1, with 9 bases fitting TRBD1. V trimming: 7 bases; J trimming: 1 base; junction bases outside the gene matches: 7. The V gene's germline CDR1 is MNHEY and CDR2 SVGAGI. The CDR3 extends over 15 amino acids. CDR3: CASIPTGGKNTEAFF. The CDR3 bases are TGTGCCAGCATCCCTACAGGGGGCAAGAACACTGAAGCTTTCTTT.

A single count supports this clone. J is TRBJ2-3 and V is TRBV30, with D possibly being TRBD2 (6 bases). Per the germline V gene, CDR1 is GTSNPN and CDR2 is SVGIG (reference sequence). There are 11 residues in the CDR3. V was cut by 4 bases and J by 6 bases, with 8 bases left in between. CDR3 bases: TGTGCCTGGACCCTAGCGGATACGCAGTATTTT. As protein: CAWTLADTQYF.

V usage is TRBV21-1 and J usage is TRBJ2-7; the listed D gene, TRBD1, was not tested against the DNA. TRBV21-1 is a pseudogene locus. The CDR3 loop spans 16 amino acids. CDR3 sequence (DNA): TGTGCCAGCAGCAAAGAGACAGGGGGCGGACCCTACGAGCAGTACTTC. This translates into CASSKETGGGPYEQYF.

This chain uses TRBV6-1 with TRBJ2-2; D may be TRBD2 (5 bases). The germline V and J ends were trimmed by 6 bases and 1 base, with 12 bases remaining between them. This CDR3 comprises 15 residues. The germline CDR1 and CDR2 sequences are MNHNS and SASEGT. CDR3 sequence: CASRREQLNTGELFF. CDR3 in DNA: TGTGCCAGCAGGAGGGAGCAACTGAACACCGGGGAGCTGTTTTTT.

V is TRBV28 and J is TRBJ1-4, with a possible D match to TRBD1 (6 bases). CDR3 size: 14 residues. Germline-derived CDR1 and CDR2 are MDHEN and SYDVKM. The ends were cut back, 5 bases at V and 7 bases at J, with 14 bases in the middle. Here the CDR3 reads CASSAQGESEKLFF. The CDR3 region has the DNA TGTGCCAGCAGTGCACAGGGCGAGAGTGAAAAACTGTTTTTT.

V is TRBV7-9 and J is TRBJ2-7; 8 positions agree with TRBD1. The CDR3 runs 15 residues. V shed 2 bases and J 2 bases; nucleotides not matched to a gene: 5. From germline, CDR1 is SEHNR and CDR2 FQNEAQ (reference sequence). The CDR3, as DNA: TGTGCCAGCAGCTTATGGACAGGGTTAGCCTACGAGCAGTACTTC. Translated, it gives CASSLWTGLAYEQYF.

This chain uses TRBV7-9 with TRBJ2-2; D not certain. This CDR3 is 15 amino acids long. Germline CDR1 and CDR2: SEHNR and FQNEAQ (reference sequence). V lost 2 bases and J lost 5, with 12 bases in between. CDR3 loop: CASSLPGPNTGELFF. The DNA for the CDR3 is TGTGCCAGCAGCTTACCAGGCCCAAATACCGGGGAGCTGTTTTTT.

The V call is TRBV6-4, the J call TRBJ2-3, with 9 bases lining up with TRBD1. Germline CDR1 MRHNA, CDR2 SNTAGT. J gave up 6 bases and V 7 bases, and 8 bases lay outside the gene matches. The CDR3 runs 14 residues. CDR3 sequence: CASTGTGSLDTQYF. The DNA for the CDR3 is TGTGCCAGCACGGGGACAGGGTCCTTGGATACGCAGTATTTT.

The chain uses TRBV19 and TRBJ1-2; TRBD1 matches 8 bases. The germline V gene encodes CDR1 LNHDA and CDR2 SQIVND (reference sequence). The CDR3 extends over 14 amino acids. V was pared by 0 bases and J by 4 bases, with 1 base of the junction left unmatched. CDR3 bases: TGTGCCAGTAGTATAGAGGACAGGGCCTATGGCTACACCTTC. Protein product: CASSIEDRAYGYTF.

The CDR3 sequence is CASSYTGTVQTPTNEKLFF. The CDR3 DNA follows: TGCGCCAGCAGCTACACGGGGACAGTCCAAACCCCAACTAATGAAAAACTGTTTTTT. This rearrangement joins TRBV5-1 to TRBJ1-4; 7 nucleotides align to TRBD1. CDR1 SGHRS and CDR2 YFSETQ come from the germline V gene. V shed 3 bases, J shed 0 bases, and the junction held 14 bases outside the gene matches. The CDR3 sequence is 19 residues long.

This clone was found a few times. This sequence joins TRBV7-2 and TRBJ1-6, with D hard to call. CDR1 and CDR2 from the germline V gene are SGHTA and FQGNSA. The CDR3 is 13 residues long. Trimming shortened V by 2 bases and J by 7 bases, and 6 bases separated the two germline ends. The chain's CDR3 is CASSLNLNSPLHF. The CDR3 DNA is TGTGCCAGCAGCTTAAACTTGAATTCACCCCTCCACTTT.

The J gene is TRBJ2-2, the V gene TRBV11-2, with D possibly being TRBD1 (6 bases). The length of the CDR3 is 16 residues. The germline V and J ends were trimmed by 6 bases and 2 bases, with 16 bases remaining between them. Germline V gene data show CDR1 as SGHAT and CDR2 as FQNNGV. Here the CDR3 reads CASRAVRDTNTGELFF. CDR3 nucleotides: TGTGCCAGCAGAGCCGTCCGGGACACTAACACCGGGGAGCTGTTTTTT.

A few counts support this clone. This chain links TRBV18 with TRBJ2-2; D possibly corresponds to TRBD1 (6 bases). V dropped 3 bases and J dropped 3 bases, with 14 bases sitting between them. Germline values: CDR1 KGHSH, CDR2 LQKENI. This CDR3 has 16 residues. The CDR3 nucleotides read TGTGCCAGCTCACCGGCGAAGGACAGAGACACCGGGGAGCTGTTTTTT. Its protein product is CASSPAKDRDTGELFF.

The chain joins TRBV28 to TRBJ2-7, with 8 bases identical to TRBD2. The V and J ends lost 8 bases and 3 bases, in that order; junction bases with no gene match: 12. Germline lookup yields CDR1 MDHEN and CDR2 SYDVKM. This CDR3 is 15 amino acids long. The CDR3 here is CASGPGGAQDYEQYF. The CDR3 bases are TGTGCCAGCGGCCCCGGGGGGGCGCAAGACTACGAGCAGTACTTC.

This sequence joins TRBV5-4 and TRBJ1-2; 9 positions agree with TRBD1. Per the germline V gene, CDR1 is SGHNT and CDR2 is YYREEE (reference sequence). Unmatched junction bases numbered 9, after V lost 5 bases and J lost 7 bases. This CDR3 comprises 14 residues. This CDR3 reads CASSGDRVGGGYTF. DNA of the CDR3: TGTGCCAGCAGTGGGGACAGGGTAGGTGGTGGCTACACCTTC.

The gene calls are TRBV5-1 and TRBJ2-7; 8 nucleotides line up with TRBD2. This CDR3 has 14 residues. Germline CDR1 is SGHRS and CDR2 is YFSETQ. J was trimmed by 4 bases and V by 4 bases; bases with no gene match: 7. The CDR3 reads CASSLGTRSYEQYF. The DNA for the CDR3 is TGCGCCAGCAGCCTCGGGACTAGGTCTTACGAGCAGTACTTC. The full variable domain, in which reference TRBV5-1 and TRBJ2-7 provide the parts outside the CDR3, is KAGVTQTPRYLIKTRGQQVTLSCSPISGHRSVSWYQQTPGQGLQFLFEYFSETQRNKGNFPGRFSGRQFSNSRSEMNVSTLELGDSALYLCASSLGTRSYEQYFGPGTRLTVT.

The rearrangement links TRBV10-3 to TRBJ1-5; 7 bases line up with TRBD1. Germline V gene data show CDR1 as ENHRY and CDR2 as SYGVKD. V lost 10 bases, J lost 3 bases, and 6 bases stayed unmatched. The CDR3 loop spans 13 amino acids. Here the CDR3 reads CATTDRANQPQHF. The CDR3 nucleotides are TGTGCCACCACTGACAGGGCCAATCAGCCCCAGCATTTT.

Comment on this clone: Other DNA sequences in the same sample also yield this CDR3. The rearrangement uses TRBV19 and TRBJ1-2; possibly TRBD1 for D (5 bases). V was pared by 4 bases and J by 2 bases, with 8 bases between. Germline lookup yields CDR1 LNHDA and CDR2 SQIVND (reference sequence). The CDR3 covers 13 residues. CDR3 residues: CASSREGNYGYTF. In DNA form, the CDR3 reads TGTGCCAGTAGTAGGGAGGGGAACTATGGCTACACCTTC.

This clone was counted a few times. The CDR3: CASSQSRGQETQYF. The DNA of the CDR3 is TGTGCCAGCTCACAGAGCCGGGGACAAGAGACCCAGTACTTC. The rearrangement links TRBV18 to TRBJ2-5, with D perhaps matching TRBD2 (5 bases). This CDR3 contains 14 residues. Germline CDR1 and CDR2: KGHSH and LQKENI. Between the trimmed V and J ends, which lost 4 bases and 2 bases, there was a span of 11 bases.

Comments on this clone: The same CDR3 also results from other DNA sequences found in this sample. The chain links TRBV7-9 to TRBJ2-7; D ambiguous. With 5 bases removed from V and 3 bases from J, the gap between germline ends came to 8 bases. Per the germline V gene, CDR1 is SEHNR and CDR2 is FQNEAQ (reference sequence). The CDR3 contains 12 residues. CDR3 in DNA: TGTGCCAGCAGCCAGGCGTTCTACGAGCAGTACTTC. It is translated as CASSQAFYEQYF. The full variable domain, its missing parts supplied by reference TRBV7-9 and TRBJ2-7, is DTGVSQNPRHKITKRGQNVTFRCDPISEHNRLYWYRQTLGQGPEFLTYFQNEAQLEKSRLLSDRFSAERPKGSFSTLEIQRTEQGDSAMYLCASSQAFYEQYFGPGTRLTVT.

V and J are TRBV7-9 and TRBJ1-2; D is uncertain. This CDR3 is built from 16 residues. Germline V gives CDR1 SEHNR, CDR2 FQNEAQ (reference sequence). Trimming removed 1 base from V and 0 bases from J, with 12 bases in between. The chain's CDR3 is CASSLVITEANYGYTF. For the CDR3, the DNA is TGTGCCAGCAGCTTAGTTATAACAGAAGCTAACTATGGCTACACCTTC.

The chain recombines TRBV6-5 with TRBJ2-7; D is possibly TRBD1 (6 bases). The germline gives CDR1 MNHEY, CDR2 SVGAGI. The CDR3 consists of 15 residues. V lost 0 bases and J lost 6, with 15 bases in between. The CDR3 DNA sequence: TGTGCCAGCAGTTACTCGGGCAGGGGTCGTCTCGAGCAGTACTTC. Its translation is CASSYSGRGRLEQYF.

The chain joins TRBV25-1 to TRBJ2-2, with 8 positions matching TRBD2. The CDR3 is 15 amino acids. The J segment lost 7 bases and the V segment lost 4 bases, leaving 8 bases of the junction unmatched. From germline, CDR1 is MGHDK and CDR2 SYGVNS. CDR3 DNA: TGTGCCAGCAGTGCCCGCGGGGGGACGGTCGGGGAGCTGTTTTTT. Translated: CASSARGGTVGELFF.

The CDR3 reads CASSPRNTGELFF. In DNA, the CDR3 is TGTGCCAGCAGCCCGCGGAACACCGGGGAGCTGTTTTTT. V is TRBV9 and J is TRBJ2-2; D remains ambiguous. The CDR3 is 13 amino acids. Trimming pared 4 bases from V and 1 base from J, leaving 5 bases between. The germline gives CDR1 SGDLS, CDR2 YYNGEE.

The rearrangement joins TRBV6-5 to TRBJ1-2, with TRBD1 identical over 8 bases. The trim removed 8 bases at V and 1 base at J, leaving 3 bases unmatched. Germline lookup yields CDR1 MNHEY and CDR2 SVGAGI. This CDR3 contains 13 residues. The CDR3 coding sequence is TGTGCCAGCTCGGACAGGGTTAACTATGGCTACACCTTC. Its protein product is CASSDRVNYGYTF.

V is TRBV2 and J is TRBJ2-3; 11 bases agree with TRBD2. CDR1 and CDR2 from the germline V gene are SNHLY and FYNNEI. The J segment lost 3 bases and the V segment lost 3 bases, leaving 8 bases of the junction unmatched. The CDR3 consists of 17 residues. The CDR3 is CASSESIAGGPTDTQYF. DNA of the CDR3: TGTGCCAGCAGTGAGTCGATAGCGGGAGGGCCGACAGATACGCAGTATTTT.

This chain connects TRBV7-9 to TRBJ2-3; D ambiguous. The germline V gene has CDR1 SEHNR and CDR2 FQNEAQ (reference sequence). V was shortened by 6 bases and J by 2 bases, with 6 bases between the two germline ends. CDR3 size: 12 residues. CDR3 DNA sequence: TGTGCCAGCAGATCCTTCACAGATACGCAGTATTTT. It encodes CASRSFTDTQYF.

The genes are TRBV27 and TRBJ2-7; 7 positions match TRBD1. The CDR3 is 13 amino acids. Germline-derived CDR1 and CDR2 are MNHEY and SMNVEV (reference sequence). The V segment lost 6 bases and the J segment 2 bases; nucleotides outside the gene matches: 4. In DNA form, the CDR3 reads TGTGCCAGCAGAAGGGACAGACCCTACGAGCAGTACTTC. It specifies CASRRDRPYEQYF.